This T cell receptor beta chain was found in a study of chemoradiotherapy in HPV16-positive cancers. The length of the CDR3 is 11 residues. Trimming removed 0 bases at V and 12 bases at J, with 12 bases between. Germline assignment: CDR1 SQVTM and CDR2 ANQGSEA. Sequencing used immunoSEQ multiplex PCR; TCRdb keeps in-frame clones, though not all of them. The sample has about 30,000 clones; 91% are singletons. This clone came up once. The chain links TRBV29-1 to TRBJ2-7; a weak D match, TRBD2 (5 bases). This specimen consisted of blood, obtained from a patient who underwent chemoradiotherapy. The clonotype comes from a human donor with HPV-associated anogenital cancer. The CDR3 here is CSVEDREIRYF. CDR3 DNA: TGCAGCGTTGAAGATCGGGAAATCCGGTACTTC.